This T cell receptor (beta chain) was identified in a study of Ad26.COV2.S vaccination and SARS-CoV-2 variants (dated by TCRdb to the early 2020s). About the investigation overall: Donors in the vaccine arm were drawn from COV1001, a phase I-IIa trial of Ad26.COV2.S in healthy adults that was multicentre, randomized, double-blind and placebo-controlled. Dosing of Ad26.COV2.S was intramuscular, at either 5x10^10 or 1x10^11 viral particles, delivered as one shot or as two shots spaced 56 days apart. The specificity and breadth of SARS-CoV-2-reactive T cell receptors after Ad26.COV2.S vaccination were assessed by TCRbeta repertoire sequencing. The TCR-sequenced set comprised approximately 30 samples: around 20 Ad26.COV2.S vaccine recipients, 5 placebo recipients and 8 SARS-CoV-2 convalescent individuals. Trial participants were randomized into five groups of five: low-dose or high-dose Ad26.COV2.S given once or twice, or placebo on both occasions. Investigators remained blinded to trial group allocation during experiments and outcome assessment.

Results and caveats for the whole study, not just this receptor: Higher spike-specific TCR breadth was observed in Ad26.COV2.S recipients than in placebo recipients (P = 0.0014). It was noted by the authors that total T cell responses may have been underestimated by the TCR breadth and depth analyses. Comparing responses between vaccine doses or regimens was not something the study was powered to do. Substantial breadth of spike-specific CD8+ and CD4+ T cell responses was reported after vaccination. Non-spike TCR breadth was comparable between vaccine and placebo recipients, consistent with the vaccine containing only spike.

V lost 5 bases and J lost 3 bases, and the count of bases not matched to a germline gene is 11. CDR1 is given as SGHVS and CDR2 as FQNEAQ, both from the germline V gene. Its CDR3 holds 16 amino acids, cysteine through phenylalanine. Only the CDR3 part of the read is kept: 48 bases, read in frame from the first base. TCRbeta CDR3 regions were sequenced with the immunoSEQ Assay. After extraction, genomic DNA underwent amplification by bias-controlled multiplex PCR, followed by high-throughput sequencing. Per the source publication's procedure: Collapsing and filtering of sequences were performed to quantify the absolute abundance of each unique TCRbeta CDR3 region. T cell fraction was estimated by normalizing TCRbeta template counts to usable DNA, with usable DNA measured through amplification of reference genes found in all nucleated cells. Repertoire TCRs were annotated as SARS-CoV-2-specific by exact matching of V gene, CDR3 amino acid sequence and J gene to a known reactive TCR set. The reference SARS-CoV-2 TCR set came from MIRA and was filtered for enrichment in COVID-19-positive ImmuneCODE repertoires, removing public or cross-reactive TCRs. Using the MIRA antigens, annotated TCRs were further analysed by specific ORF or by position within an ORF. Breadth was defined as the number of annotated unique rearrangements divided by the total number of unique productive rearrangements, and depth was defined as the summed frequency of the annotated unique rearrangements. Group comparisons of TCR breadth used two-sided Wilcoxon rank-sum tests. The source is immuneACCESS, and TCRdb retained only in-frame sequences with V and J called. Part of the clones is not carried over; for the studies checked, unresolved V genes explain less than half of this, and the remainder is unexplained. Clone size and the V and J calls come from that table; the DNA yielded D and trimming. The sample includes some 290,000 clones, with around 84% observed a single time. In total, the top ten clones hold more than 1.5% of the sample.

The treatment or condition label for this specimen denotes: roughly 18 received Ad26.COV2.S at low or high dose, single or two shots; several received placebo; per-sample allocation not given. Repertoires of vaccine and placebo recipients were sequenced from samples taken on day 63 after the first injection. In Cohort 1b, about two dozen adults aged 18-55 years were enrolled at a single site in Boston, USA, between 29 July and 7 August 2020. Ad26.COV2.S was a replication-incompetent adenovirus type 26 vector that expressed a prefusion-stabilized SARS-CoV-2 spike protein derived from the original Wuhan strain. Points on this clone: This clone's antigen is unknown. Per-base qualities were not stored, and no clone one base away is much larger.

This TCR was recovered from a person between 18 and 65 years old who received the Ad26.COV2.S COVID-19 vaccine or a placebo. The sequence links TRBV7-8 to TRBJ2-7; TRBD1 aligns with 9 central bases. Here the sequenced sample was peripheral blood, taken in a trial of Ad26.COV2.S vaccine versus placebo. This receptor carries the CDR3 CASSRVGLDRGYEQYF. The DNA sequence follows: TGTGCCAGCAGCCGTGTGGGTTTGGACAGGGGCTACGAGCAGTACTTC.